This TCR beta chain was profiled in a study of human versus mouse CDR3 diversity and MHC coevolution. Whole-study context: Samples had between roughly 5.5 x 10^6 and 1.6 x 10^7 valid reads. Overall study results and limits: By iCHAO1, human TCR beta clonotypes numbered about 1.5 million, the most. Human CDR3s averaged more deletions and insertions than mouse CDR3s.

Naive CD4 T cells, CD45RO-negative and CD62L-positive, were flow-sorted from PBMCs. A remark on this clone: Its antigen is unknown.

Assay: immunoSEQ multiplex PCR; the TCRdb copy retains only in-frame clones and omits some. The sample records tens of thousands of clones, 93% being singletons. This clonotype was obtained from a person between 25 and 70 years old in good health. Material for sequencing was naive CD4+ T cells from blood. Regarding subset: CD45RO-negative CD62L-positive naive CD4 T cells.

The chain's CDR3 is CASSLRDKGPYEQYF. DNA for the CDR3: TGTGCCAGCAGCCTCCGGGACAAAGGCCCGTACGAGCAGTACTTC. The rearrangement uses TRBV9 and TRBJ2-7, with D possibly matching TRBD1 (6 bases). V was trimmed by 4 bases and J by 4 bases, leaving 18 bases between them. The germline CDR1 and CDR2 sequences are SGDLS and YYNGEE. The CDR3 has 15 amino acids.